The clone carrying this TCR beta chain was observed once. The antigen is unknown. The CDR3 spans 17 residues. Losses at the gene ends were 4 bases for V and 2 bases for J; bases not matched to a gene: 8. CDR1 is ENHRY, CDR2 SYGVKD, per germline. This entry is derived from a study of response to subunit inactivated influenza vaccine. The study's findings and limits: Few new T cells, the authors suggested, are recruited by each seasonal influenza vaccination.

TCRdb re-called the RT-PCR reads through MiXCR, storing one row per CDR3 protein. The repertoire holds 250,000 to 350,000 distinct CDR3 sequences, with over 20% as singletons. This TCR was sampled from a man in his fifties or sixties who received an inactivated influenza vaccine. This sample comprised PBMCs from blood, obtained about 19 months after vaccination. This chain joins TRBV10-3 and TRBJ1-2; 12 bases are shared with TRBD1. CDR3 residues: CAISATGQGARNYGYTF. The CDR3, as DNA: TGTGCCATCAGTGCAACGGGACAGGGGGCGCGGAACTATGGCTACACCTTC.